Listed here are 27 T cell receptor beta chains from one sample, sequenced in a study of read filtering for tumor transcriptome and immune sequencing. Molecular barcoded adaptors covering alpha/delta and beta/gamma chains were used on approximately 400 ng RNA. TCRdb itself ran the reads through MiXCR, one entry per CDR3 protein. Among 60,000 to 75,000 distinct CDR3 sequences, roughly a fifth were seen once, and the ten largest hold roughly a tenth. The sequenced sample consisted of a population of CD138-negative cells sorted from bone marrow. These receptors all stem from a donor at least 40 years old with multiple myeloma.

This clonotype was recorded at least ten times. Here the CDR3 reads CASSYDTGQNTEAFF. CDR3 bases: TGTGCCAGCAGTTACGATACAGGGCAGAACACTGAAGCTTTCTTT. This rearrangement joins TRBV6-5 to TRBJ1-1; weak D call: TRBD1 (6 bases). The CDR3 runs to 15 residues. Germline V gene data show CDR1 as MNHEY and CDR2 as SVGAGI. Trimming pared 2 bases from V and 1 base from J, leaving 11 bases between.

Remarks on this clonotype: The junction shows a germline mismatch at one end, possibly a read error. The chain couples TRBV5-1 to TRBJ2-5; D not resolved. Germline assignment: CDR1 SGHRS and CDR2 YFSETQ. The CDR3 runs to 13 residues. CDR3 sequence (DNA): TGCGTCAGCAGCGACGTGGGGTTAGAGACCCAGTACTTC. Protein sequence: CVSSDVGLETQYF.

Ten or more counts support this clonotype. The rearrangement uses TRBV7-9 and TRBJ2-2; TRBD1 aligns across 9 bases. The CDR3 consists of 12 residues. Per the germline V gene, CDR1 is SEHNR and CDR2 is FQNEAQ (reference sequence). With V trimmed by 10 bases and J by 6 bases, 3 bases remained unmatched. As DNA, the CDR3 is TGTGCCAAAGGGACAGGGTCCGGGGAGCTGTTTTTT. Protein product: CAKGTGSGELFF.

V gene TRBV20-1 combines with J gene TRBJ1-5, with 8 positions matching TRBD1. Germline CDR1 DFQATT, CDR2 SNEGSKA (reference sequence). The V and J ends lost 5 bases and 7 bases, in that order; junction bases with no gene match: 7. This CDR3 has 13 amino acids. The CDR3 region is CSAARGLWQPQHF. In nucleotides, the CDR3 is TGCAGTGCTGCCAGGGGGCTATGGCAGCCCCAGCATTTT.

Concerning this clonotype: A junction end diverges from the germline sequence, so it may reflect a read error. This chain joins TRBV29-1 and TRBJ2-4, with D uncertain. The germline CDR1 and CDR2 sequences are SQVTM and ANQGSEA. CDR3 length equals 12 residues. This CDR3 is CIVHSKASIQYF. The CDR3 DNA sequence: TGCATCGTTCATTCGAAGGCCAGTATTCAGTACTTT.

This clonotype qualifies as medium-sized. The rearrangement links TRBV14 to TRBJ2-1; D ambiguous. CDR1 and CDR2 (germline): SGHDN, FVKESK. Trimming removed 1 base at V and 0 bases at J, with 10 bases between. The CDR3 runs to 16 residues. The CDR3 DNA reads TGTGCCAGCAGCCAAGGCCGTTTCAGCTCCTACAATGAGCAGTTCTTC. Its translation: CASSQGRFSSYNEQFF.

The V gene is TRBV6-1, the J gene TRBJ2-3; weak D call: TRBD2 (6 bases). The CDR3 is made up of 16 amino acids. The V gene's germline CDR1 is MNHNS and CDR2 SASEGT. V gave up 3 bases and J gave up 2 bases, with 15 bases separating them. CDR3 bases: TGTGCCAGCAGTGACCCGGGACTGGGGCCCACAGATACGCAGTATTTT. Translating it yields CASSDPGLGPTDTQYF.

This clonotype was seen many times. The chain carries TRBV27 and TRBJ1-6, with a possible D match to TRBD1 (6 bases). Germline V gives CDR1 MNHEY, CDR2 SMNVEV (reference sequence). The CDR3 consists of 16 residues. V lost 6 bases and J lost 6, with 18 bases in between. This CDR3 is CASSSQSVGGNSPLHF. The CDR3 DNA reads TGTGCCAGCAGCTCCCAGTCTGTAGGGGGTAATTCACCCCTCCACTTT.

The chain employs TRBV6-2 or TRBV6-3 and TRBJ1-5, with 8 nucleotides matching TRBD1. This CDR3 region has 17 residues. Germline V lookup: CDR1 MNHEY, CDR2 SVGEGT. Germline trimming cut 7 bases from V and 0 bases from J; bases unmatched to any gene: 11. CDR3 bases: TGTGCCAGCACCGACACGGACAGGGCATATAGCAATCAGCCCCAGCATTTT. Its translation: CASTDTDRAYSNQPQHF.

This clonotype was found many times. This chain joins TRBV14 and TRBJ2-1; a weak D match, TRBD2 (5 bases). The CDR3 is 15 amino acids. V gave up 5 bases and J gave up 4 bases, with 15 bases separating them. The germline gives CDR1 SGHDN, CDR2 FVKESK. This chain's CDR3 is CASSWVAGPYNEQFF. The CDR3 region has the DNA TGTGCCAGCAGCTGGGTGGCGGGCCCTTACAATGAGCAGTTCTTC. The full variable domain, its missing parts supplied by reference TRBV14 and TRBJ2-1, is EAGVTQFPSHSVIEKGQTVTLRCDPISGHDNLYWYRRVMGKEIKFLLHFVKESKQDESGMPNNRFLAERTGGTYSTLKVQPAELEDSGVYFCASSWVAGPYNEQFFGPGTRLTVL.

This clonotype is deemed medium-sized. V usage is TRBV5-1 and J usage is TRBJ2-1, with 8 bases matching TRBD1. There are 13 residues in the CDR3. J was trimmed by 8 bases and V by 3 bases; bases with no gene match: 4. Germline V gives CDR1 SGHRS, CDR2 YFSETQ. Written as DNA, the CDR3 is TGCGCCAGCAGCTCGGACAGGGACGATGAGCAGTTCTTC. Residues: CASSSDRDDEQFF.

The CDR3 bases are TGTGCCAGCAGCGTAGGGGGTTCAGTATACAATGAGCAGTTCTTC. It translates to CASSVGGSVYNEQFF. The V gene is TRBV9, the J gene TRBJ2-1; D remains unclear. This CDR3 has 15 amino acids. Germline loops: CDR1 SGDLS, CDR2 YYNGEE. V lost 0 bases and J lost 4, with 11 bases in between. The full variable domain, completed using reference TRBV9 and TRBJ2-1, is DSGVTQTPKHLITATGQRVTLRCSPRSGDLSVYWYQQSLDQGLQFLIQYYNGEERAKGNILERFSAQQFPDLHSELNLSSLELGDSALYFCASSVGGSVYNEQFFGPGTRLTVL.

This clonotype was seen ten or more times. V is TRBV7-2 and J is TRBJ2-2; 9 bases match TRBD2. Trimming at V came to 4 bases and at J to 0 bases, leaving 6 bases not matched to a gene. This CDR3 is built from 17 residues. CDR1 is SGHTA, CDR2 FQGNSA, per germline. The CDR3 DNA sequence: TGTGCCAGCAGCTCCCCCGGACTAGCGACGAACACCGGGGAGCTGTTTTTT. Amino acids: CASSSPGLATNTGELFF.

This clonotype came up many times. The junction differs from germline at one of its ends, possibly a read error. The CDR3 sequence is CASSLGAGGPGNEQSF. DNA for the CDR3: TGTGCCAGCAGCTTAGGGGCGGGGGGGCCCGGCAATGAGCAGTCCTTC. This chain joins TRBV7-2 and TRBJ2-1; 9 nucleotides line up with TRBD2. Germline loops: CDR1 SGHTA, CDR2 FQGNSA. The CDR3 sequence is 16 residues long.

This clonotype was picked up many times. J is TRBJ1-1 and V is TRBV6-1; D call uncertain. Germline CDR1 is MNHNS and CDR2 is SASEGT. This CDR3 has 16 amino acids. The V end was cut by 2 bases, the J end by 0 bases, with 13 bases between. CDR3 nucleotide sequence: TGTGCCAGCAGTGAACTGGATGCAGCCATGAACACTGAAGCTTTCTTT. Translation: CASSELDAAMNTEAFF.

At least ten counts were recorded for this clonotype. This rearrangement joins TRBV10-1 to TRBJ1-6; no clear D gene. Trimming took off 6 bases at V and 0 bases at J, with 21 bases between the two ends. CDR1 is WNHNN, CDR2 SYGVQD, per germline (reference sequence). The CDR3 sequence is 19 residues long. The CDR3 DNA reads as TGCGCCAGCAGACTTTCCCGCTTCGATCGGAGCTCCTATAATTCACCCCTCCACTTT. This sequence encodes CASRLSRFDRSSYNSPLHF.

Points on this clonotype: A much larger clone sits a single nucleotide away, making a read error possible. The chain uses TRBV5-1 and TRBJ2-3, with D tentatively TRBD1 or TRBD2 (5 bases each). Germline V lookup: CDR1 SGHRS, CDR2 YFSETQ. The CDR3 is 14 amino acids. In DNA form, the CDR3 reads TGCGCCAGCAGCTTTCCCGGGACCACAGATGCGCAGTATTTT. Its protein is CASSFPGTTDAQYF.

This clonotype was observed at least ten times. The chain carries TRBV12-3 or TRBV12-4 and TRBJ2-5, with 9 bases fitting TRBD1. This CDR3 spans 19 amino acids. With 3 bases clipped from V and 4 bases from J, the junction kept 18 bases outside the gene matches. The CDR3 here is CASSFRAGTGSFGRETQYF. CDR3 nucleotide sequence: TGTGCCAGCAGTTTCAGGGCTGGGACAGGGTCATTTGGTAGAGAGACCCAGTACTTC.

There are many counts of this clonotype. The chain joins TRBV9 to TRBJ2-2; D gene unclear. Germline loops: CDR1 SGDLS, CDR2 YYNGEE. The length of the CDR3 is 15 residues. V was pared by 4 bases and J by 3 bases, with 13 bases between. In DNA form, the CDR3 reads TGTGCCAGCAGCAGTCGAGACACCTACACCGGGGAGCTGTTTTTT. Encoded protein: CASSSRDTYTGELFF.

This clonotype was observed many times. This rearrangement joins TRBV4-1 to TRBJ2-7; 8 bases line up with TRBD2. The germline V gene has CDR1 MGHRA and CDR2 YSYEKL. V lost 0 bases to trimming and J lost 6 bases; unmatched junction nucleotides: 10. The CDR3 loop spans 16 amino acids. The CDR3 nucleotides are TGCGCCAGCAGCCAAGATCGGCCGGGGGGGCCTCCCGAGCAGTACTTC. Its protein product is CASSQDRPGGPPEQYF.

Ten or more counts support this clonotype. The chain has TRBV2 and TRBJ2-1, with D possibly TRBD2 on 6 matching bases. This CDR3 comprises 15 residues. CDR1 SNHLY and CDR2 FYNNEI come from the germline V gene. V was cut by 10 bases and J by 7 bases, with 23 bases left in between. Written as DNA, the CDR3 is TGTGCCACCAGCCCACTAGCAAGTTCGAGGAATGAGCAGTTCTTC. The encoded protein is CATSPLASSRNEQFF.

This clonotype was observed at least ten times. CDR3 amino acids: CAISEGDFSSLFF. As DNA, the CDR3 is TGTGCCATCAGTGAGGGGGACTTCTCTTCACTGTTTTTT. The rearrangement uses TRBV10-3 and TRBJ1-4; perhaps TRBD1 as D (5 bases). Germline V lookup: CDR1 ENHRY, CDR2 SYGVKD. The CDR3 runs to 13 residues. The germline V and J ends were trimmed by 2 bases and 13 bases, with 14 bases remaining between them.

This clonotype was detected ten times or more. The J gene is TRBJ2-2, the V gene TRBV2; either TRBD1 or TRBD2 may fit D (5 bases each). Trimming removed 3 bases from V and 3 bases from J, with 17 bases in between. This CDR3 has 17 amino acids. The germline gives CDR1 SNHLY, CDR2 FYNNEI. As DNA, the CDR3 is TGTGCCAGCAGTGAGGGACCCACCGCCCCTGACACCGGGGAGCTGTTTTTT. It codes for CASSEGPTAPDTGELFF.

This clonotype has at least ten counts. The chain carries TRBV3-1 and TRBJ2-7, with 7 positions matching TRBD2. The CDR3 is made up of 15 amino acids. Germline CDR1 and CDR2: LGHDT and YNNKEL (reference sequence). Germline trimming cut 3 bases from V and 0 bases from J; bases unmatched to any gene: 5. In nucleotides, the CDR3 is TGTGCCAGCAGCCATTGGGGCGGGAGCTCCTACGAGCAGTACTTC. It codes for CASSHWGGSSYEQYF.

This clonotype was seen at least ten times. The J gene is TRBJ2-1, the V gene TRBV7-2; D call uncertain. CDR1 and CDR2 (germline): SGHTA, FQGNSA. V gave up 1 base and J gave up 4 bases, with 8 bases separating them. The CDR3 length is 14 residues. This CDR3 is CASSLGYAYNEQFF. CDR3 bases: TGTGCCAGCAGCTTAGGGTACGCGTACAATGAGCAGTTCTTC.

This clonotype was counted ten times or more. As DNA, the CDR3 is TGTGCCAGCAGCTTAGACAGGGGCATTACTGAAGCTTTCTTT. Translated: CASSLDRGITEAFF. The chain joins TRBV7-2 to TRBJ1-1; 7 bases map to TRBD1. After removal of 1 base from V and 5 bases from J, the junction contained 4 bases not matched to a gene. The CDR3 is 14 residues long. Germline V gene lookup returns CDR1 SGHTA and CDR2 FQGNSA.

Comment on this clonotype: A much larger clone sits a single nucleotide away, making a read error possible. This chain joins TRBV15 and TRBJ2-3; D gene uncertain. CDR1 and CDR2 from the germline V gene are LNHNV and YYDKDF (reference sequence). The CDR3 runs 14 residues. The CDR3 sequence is CVTSRDPGVDTQYF. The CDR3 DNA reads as TGTGTCACCAGCAGAGACCCGGGTGTCGATACGCAGTATTTT.